Listed below are T cell receptor beta chains from one sample, sequenced in a study of blood T cells in healthy people across ages. From the 5' RACE reads, TCRdb called clonotypes with MiXCR, one entry per CDR3 protein. The data contain roughly 1.6 million distinct CDR3 sequences, roughly a third of them singletons. Input material: blood. Every receptor here comes from a woman aged 30 to 39 in good health. Each CDR3 is given with its conserved first and last residue. Each record gives: D gene, J gene, V gene, clone size, CDR3 protein, CDR3 DNA. D genes are given only for firm matches. Not all rows give a size; the values are once, few, many and, for expanded clones, a class.

d_call: -; j_call: TRBJ2-3; v_call: TRBV5-4; clone_size: -; cdr3_aa: CASSLKAEIFTDTQYF; cdr3_nt: TGTGCCAGCAGCTTGAAGGCCGAGATTTTCACAGATACGCAGTATTTT
d_call: -; j_call: TRBJ1-2; v_call: TRBV20-1; clone_size: -; cdr3_aa: CSATQGPLDSGYTF; cdr3_nt: TGCAGTGCTACGCAAGGACCTCTTGACTCTGGCTACACCTTC
d_call: -; j_call: TRBJ1-2; v_call: TRBV7-9; clone_size: few; cdr3_aa: CASSLGDVNYGYTF; cdr3_nt: TGTGCCAGCAGCTTAGGTGACGTAAACTATGGCTACACCTTC
d_call: -; j_call: TRBJ1-2; v_call: TRBV4-1; clone_size: -; cdr3_aa: CASSPAPGDANYGYTF; cdr3_nt: TGCGCCAGCAGCCCAGCCCCGGGCGACGCTAACTATGGCTACACCTTC
d_call: -; j_call: TRBJ2-1; v_call: TRBV11-2; clone_size: -; cdr3_aa: CASSLDPPSATVNEQFF; cdr3_nt: TGTGCCAGCAGCTTAGATCCGCCTAGCGCCACCGTCAATGAGCAGTTCTTC
d_call: TRBD2; j_call: TRBJ2-1; v_call: TRBV3-1; clone_size: -; cdr3_aa: CASSQDPQLAGYYNEQFF; cdr3_nt: TGTGCCAGCAGCCAAGATCCTCAGCTAGCGGGATATTACAATGAGCAGTTCTTC
d_call: TRBD2; j_call: TRBJ2-2; v_call: TRBV29-1; clone_size: few; cdr3_aa: CSVGNSGRSHTGELFF; cdr3_nt: TGCAGCGTTGGTAATAGCGGGAGATCGCACACCGGGGAGCTGTTTTTT
d_call: -; j_call: TRBJ2-3; v_call: TRBV28; clone_size: -; cdr3_aa: CASSFATTQGDTQYF; cdr3_nt: TGTGCCAGCAGTTTCGCCACAACCCAGGGAGATACGCAGTATTTT
d_call: TRBD2; j_call: TRBJ2-7; v_call: TRBV3-1; clone_size: -; cdr3_aa: CASSQVTAGGSEQYF; cdr3_nt: TGTGCCAGCAGCCAAGTTACAGCGGGGGGATCCGAGCAGTACTTC
d_call: -; j_call: TRBJ2-7; v_call: TRBV20-1; clone_size: few; cdr3_aa: CSASAAGYEQYF; cdr3_nt: TGCAGTGCTAGTGCGGCTGGCTACGAGCAGTACTTC
d_call: -; j_call: TRBJ2-3; v_call: TRBV3-1; clone_size: -; cdr3_aa: CASSQVSGPRDTQYF; cdr3_nt: TGTGCCAGCAGCCAGGTGAGCGGGCCCCGGGATACGCAGTATTTT
d_call: -; j_call: TRBJ1-2; v_call: TRBV20-1; clone_size: -; cdr3_aa: CSATGRNGYTF; cdr3_nt: TGCAGTGCCACCGGAAGAAATGGCTACACCTTC
d_call: -; j_call: TRBJ2-3; v_call: TRBV5-1; clone_size: -; cdr3_aa: CASSLIITDTQYF; cdr3_nt: TGCGCCAGCAGCTTAATCATCACAGATACGCAGTATTTT
d_call: -; j_call: TRBJ2-5; v_call: TRBV18; clone_size: -; cdr3_aa: CASSPLTQETQYF; cdr3_nt: TGTGCCAGCTCACCACTTACCCAAGAGACCCAGTACTTC
d_call: TRBD1; j_call: TRBJ1-2; v_call: TRBV5-6; clone_size: few; cdr3_aa: CASSTEQGEANYGYTF; cdr3_nt: TGTGCCAGCAGCACCGAACAGGGGGAGGCTAACTATGGCTACACCTTC
d_call: -; j_call: TRBJ1-6; v_call: TRBV4-1; clone_size: few; cdr3_aa: CASTHNSQYNSPLHF; cdr3_nt: TGCGCCAGCACCCACAATTCCCAGTATAATTCACCCCTCCACTTT
d_call: -; j_call: TRBJ1-2; v_call: TRBV18; clone_size: -; cdr3_aa: CASELRGIDDGYTF; cdr3_nt: TGTGCCAGCGAGCTTCGGGGGATCGACGATGGCTACACCTTC
d_call: TRBD1; j_call: TRBJ2-4; v_call: TRBV7-8; clone_size: -; cdr3_aa: CASSSSGQTYKQYF; cdr3_nt: TGTGCCAGCAGCTCATCGGGACAGACCTACAAGCAGTACTTC
d_call: -; j_call: TRBJ1-1; v_call: TRBV10-3; clone_size: few; cdr3_aa: CAIRGVSGYTEAFF; cdr3_nt: TGTGCCATCAGGGGGGTGTCGGGTTACACTGAAGCTTTCTTT
d_call: TRBD2; j_call: TRBJ2-1; v_call: TRBV20-1; clone_size: -; cdr3_aa: CSASPLPTSGGASYNEQFF; cdr3_nt: TGCAGTGCTAGCCCCCTTCCCACTAGCGGGGGGGCTTCCTACAATGAGCAGTTCTTC
d_call: TRBD1; j_call: TRBJ2-1; v_call: TRBV3-1; clone_size: -; cdr3_aa: CASSWSAAGQGRNEQFF; cdr3_nt: TGTGCCAGCAGCTGGAGCGCAGCGGGACAGGGGAGGAATGAGCAGTTCTTC
d_call: -; j_call: TRBJ2-5; v_call: TRBV10-3; clone_size: many; cdr3_aa: CAISPAARTPGETQYF; cdr3_nt: TGTGCCATCAGCCCAGCTGCCCGGACCCCGGGGGAGACCCAGTACTTC
d_call: -; j_call: TRBJ2-1; v_call: TRBV5-1; clone_size: few; cdr3_aa: CASSVTTEGGEQFF; cdr3_nt: TGCGCCAGCAGCGTGACGACAGAAGGTGGTGAGCAGTTCTTC